The rows below give T cell receptor beta chains drawn from one sample of a study of Ad26.COV2.S vaccination and SARS-CoV-2 variants. Repertoires were generated with immunoSEQ multiplex PCR, while TCRdb's copy carries only in-frame clones and drops some. The sample holds about 500,000 clones; about nine tenths are singletons and the top ten take roughly 1.7%. The input for sequencing was peripheral blood, taken in a trial of Ad26.COV2.S vaccine versus placebo. Receptor source: a person between 18 and 65 years old who received the Ad26.COV2.S COVID-19 vaccine or a placebo. Each CDR3 is given with its conserved first and last residue. D genes are given only for firm matches. Rows may omit the clone size; those that give it use once, few, many or a size class.

TRBJ1-5	TRBV9	-	-	TGTGCCAGCAGCGTCGGAGGAGGGCCGAGTCAGCCCCAGCATTTT	CASSVGGGPSQPQHF
TRBJ2-1	TRBV11-3	-	TRBD2	TGTGCCAGCAGCTCCAAGACTAGCGGGATTCAAAATGAGCAGTTCTTC	CASSSKTSGIQNEQFF
TRBJ2-7	TRBV14	-	TRBD1	TGTGCCAGCAGCCAAGCCGGGACAGGGACCTACGAGCAGTACTTC	CASSQAGTGTYEQYF
TRBJ2-7	TRBV6-5	many	-	TGTGCCAGCAGTTACTCGGGAGCGGGCGAGCAGTACTTC	CASSYSGAGEQYF
TRBJ1-2	TRBV9	-	TRBD1	TGTGCCAGCAGATCTGGACAGGGTACCTATGGCTACACCTTC	CASRSGQGTYGYTF
TRBJ2-3	TRBV7-2	-	TRBD2	TGTGCCAGCAGCTTACAGGCGGGGGGGCTTAGCACAGATACGCAGTATTTT	CASSLQAGGLSTDTQYF
TRBJ1-1	TRBV29-1	-	-	TGCAGCGCAGAAACGACAGAGGGCACTGAAGCTTTCTTT	CSAETTEGTEAFF
TRBJ1-5	TRBV27	-	-	TGTGCCAGCAGTCCCTTCTATAGCAATCAGCCCCAGCATTTT	CASSPFYSNQPQHF
TRBJ2-7	TRBV2	-	-	TGTGCCAGCATACTCTCGTTGACTTACGAGCAGTACTTC	CASILSLTYEQYF
TRBJ2-7	TRBV28	-	-	TGTGCCAGCAGTGCTGCTTATATCTCCTACGAGCAGTACTTC	CASSAAYISYEQYF
TRBJ1-2	TRBV28	-	TRBD1	TGTGCCAGCAGTTTGGGCTACAGGGGATATGGCTACACCTTC	CASSLGYRGYGYTF
TRBJ1-1	TRBV21-1	-	-	TGTGCCAGCAGCAAACTCCTTACAGGCATGAACACTGAAGCTTTCTTT	CASSKLLTGMNTEAFF
TRBJ2-2	TRBV5-1	-	-	TGCGCCAGCAGTCGCACGAGGGGGGTGAACACCGGGGAGCTGTTTTTT	CASSRTRGVNTGELFF
TRBJ1-6	TRBV7-2	-	-	TGTGCCAGCAGCGAACACACGGATCCTAATTCACCCCTCCACTTT	CASSEHTDPNSPLHF
TRBJ1-2	TRBV12-5	-	-	TGTGCTAGTGGTTTGGTGGGCAGGACCTATGGCTACACCTTC	CASGLVGRTYGYTF
TRBJ2-7	TRBV15	once	-	TGTGCCACCAGCAGAGATCGGCCCTACGAGCAGTACTTC	CATSRDRPYEQYF
TRBJ1-2	TRBV29-1	-	-	TGCAGCGCAGCCGACGCCTATGGCTACACCTTC	CSAADAYGYTF
TRBJ2-4	TRBV7-9	-	-	TGTGCCAGCAGCCCCCCCAAGCTAGCATCCAAAAACATTCAGTACTTC	CASSPPKLASKNIQYF
TRBJ1-2	TRBV2	-	-	TGTGCCAAACGCTCTCCGGACGGGAACTATGGCTACACCTTC	CAKRSPDGNYGYTF
TRBJ2-1	TRBV4-1	-	-	TGCGCCAGCAGCCAAGGTCGGGGTTATTCCTACAATGAGCAGTTCTTC	CASSQGRGYSYNEQFF
TRBJ2-2	TRBV6-5	-	TRBD1	TGTGCCACCCGCCGGGACAGGGGGATCGGGGAGCTGTTTTTT	CATRRDRGIGELFF
TRBJ1-1	TRBV27	once	TRBD1	TGTGCCAGCAGTCCTTGGGACAGTCACACTGAAGCTTTCTTT	CASSPWDSHTEAFF
TRBJ1-2	TRBV18	-	TRBD1	TGTGCCAGCTCACCGACGGGGACAGGGGGCGATGGCTACACCTTC	CASSPTGTGGDGYTF
TRBJ2-1	TRBV18	-	TRBD2	TGTGCCAGCTCACCACGGGAGGGGTACAATGAGCAGTTCTTC	CASSPREGYNEQFF
TRBJ2-5	TRBV2	once	-	TGTGCCAGCAGTGAAGCTCAATGGGTCGGCCAGTACTTC	CASSEAQWVGQYF
TRBJ2-7	TRBV18	-	TRBD2	TGTGCCAGCTCACCAGGGCGGGGGGCGCGGGAGCAGTACTTC	CASSPGRGAREQYF
TRBJ1-5	TRBV10-2	-	TRBD1	TGCGCCAGCAGGGGACAGGGGCACAATCAGCCCCAGCATTTT	CASRGQGHNQPQHF